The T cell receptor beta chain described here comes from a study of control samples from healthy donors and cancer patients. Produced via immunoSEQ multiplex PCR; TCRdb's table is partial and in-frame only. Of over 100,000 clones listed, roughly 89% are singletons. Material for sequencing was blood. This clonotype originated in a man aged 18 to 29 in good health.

The CDR3 is CASSPSPSTDTQYF. CDR3 bases: TGTGCCAGCAGCCCTAGCCCATCGACAGATACGCAGTATTTT. The genes are TRBV4-2 and TRBJ2-3; D is possibly TRBD2 (5 bases). The CDR3 length is 14 residues. V dropped 4 bases and J dropped 3 bases, with 11 bases sitting between them. CDR1 and CDR2 (germline): LGHNA, YNFKEQ.